This T cell receptor (beta chain) was recovered during a study of Graves' ophthalmopathy and Graves' hyperthyroidism. As for the study in general: Stable hyperthyroid donors showed no ophthalmopathy during 18 months follow-up. Study-level results: Blood samples also showed most expanded thyroid clonotypes exceeding 0.001 frequency.

V lost 2 bases to trimming and J lost 4 bases; unmatched junction nucleotides: 6. In germline, CDR1 is SGDLS, CDR2 YYNGEE. The CDR3 extends over 14 amino acids. Hyperthyroidism patients had new diagnoses, durations under 2 months, and ages of 18 to 65. Certain patients were not enrolled. These were patients with other autoimmune diseases, uncontrolled infections, pregnancy or lactation. This clonotype occurred many times. Its target is unknown. Amplified TCR beta CDR3 regions were obtained using RNA transcripts as template. Second-round multiplex PCR came after first-round RT-PCR with HTBI primers. MiXCR was run by TCRdb on the multiplex PCR reads, yielding one entry per CDR3 protein. Among about 500,000 distinct CDR3 sequences listed, 35% to 45% were seen once.

This chain uses TRBV9 with TRBJ2-7; 7 positions match TRBD2. Sequencing was carried out using peripheral blood or thyroid tissue (not recorded which). The receptor was isolated from an adult man with Graves' hyperthyroidism. The CDR3 loop is CASSVGGSPYEQYF. The CDR3 nucleotides read TGTGCCAGCAGCGTTGGCGGGAGTCCTTACGAGCAGTACTTC.